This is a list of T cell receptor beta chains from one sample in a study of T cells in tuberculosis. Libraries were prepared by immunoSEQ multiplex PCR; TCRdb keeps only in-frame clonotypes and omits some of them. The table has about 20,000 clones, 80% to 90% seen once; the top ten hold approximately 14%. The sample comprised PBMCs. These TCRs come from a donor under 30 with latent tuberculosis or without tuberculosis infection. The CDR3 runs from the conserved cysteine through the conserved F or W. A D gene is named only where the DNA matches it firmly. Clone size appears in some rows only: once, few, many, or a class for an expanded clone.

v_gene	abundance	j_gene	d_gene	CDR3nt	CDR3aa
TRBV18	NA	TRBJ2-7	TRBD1	TGTGCCAGCTCCCAGGGACAGGGCTACGAGCAGTACTTC	CASSQGQGYEQYF
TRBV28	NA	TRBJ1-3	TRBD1	TGTGCCAGCAGCCCCGATACAGGGGGGGCTAACTCTGGAAACACCATATATTTT	CASSPDTGGANSGNTIYF
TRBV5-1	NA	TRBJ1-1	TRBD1	TGCGCCAGCAGCCCTGGGACAGCGACTGAAGCTTTCTTT	CASSPGTATEAFF
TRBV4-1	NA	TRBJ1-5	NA	TGCGCCAGCAGCCAAGTCGGGGGATTAAGCAATCAGCCCCAGCATTTT	CASSQVGGLSNQPQHF
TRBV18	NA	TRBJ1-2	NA	TGTGCCAGCTCACCAGGCCAGGGCGGCATCTATGGCTACACCTTC	CASSPGQGGIYGYTF
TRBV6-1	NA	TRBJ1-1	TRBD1	TGTGCCAGCAGTGAAGCCCCACAGGGGGCCTCTGAAGCTTTCTTT	CASSEAPQGASEAFF
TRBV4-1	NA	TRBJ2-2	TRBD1	TGCGCCAGCAGCAGACAGGGAAACACCGGGGAGCTGTTTTTT	CASSRQGNTGELFF
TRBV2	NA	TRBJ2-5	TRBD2	TGTGCCAGCAGCCCCCATACGGGACTAGCGGTAAAAGAGACCCAGTACTTC	CASSPHTGLAVKETQYF
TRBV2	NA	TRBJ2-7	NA	TGTGCCAGCAAAGGGGACTCGTACGAGCAGTACTTC	CASKGDSYEQYF
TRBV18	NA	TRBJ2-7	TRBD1	TGTGCCAGCTCACCCGACAGGGACTACGAGCAGTACTTC	CASSPDRDYEQYF
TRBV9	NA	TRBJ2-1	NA	TGTGCCAGCAGCCCCCAGCCCAGGGGCGAGTACAATGAGCAGTTCTTC	CASSPQPRGEYNEQFF
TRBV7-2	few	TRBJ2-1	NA	TGTGCCAGCAGCTTAGTTCGACAGGACAATGAGCAGTTCTTC	CASSLVRQDNEQFF
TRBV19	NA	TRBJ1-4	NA	TGTGCCAGTAGTAAGAGGGCTAATGAAAAACTGTTTTTT	CASSKRANEKLFF
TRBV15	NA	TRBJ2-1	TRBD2	TGTGCCACCAGCAGAGGGAAGGCTAGCGGGGGTAATGAGCAGTTCTTC	CATSRGKASGGNEQFF
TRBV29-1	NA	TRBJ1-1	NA	TGCAGCGTTGAGGAGGTGGAGAACACTGAAGCTTTCTTT	CSVEEVENTEAFF
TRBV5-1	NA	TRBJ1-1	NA	TGCGCCAGCAGCTTGGACAGGGTAATAACTGAAGCTTTCTTT	CASSLDRVITEAFF
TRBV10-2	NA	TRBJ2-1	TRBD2	TGCGCCAGCAGGCCCCTCGGATCGGGGGGGCGGAATGAGCAGTTCTTC	CASRPLGSGGRNEQFF
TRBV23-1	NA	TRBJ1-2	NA	TGCGCCACGCCCCTCGTCTGCGGGACGGTATGTGGCTACACCTTC	CATPLVCGTVCGYTF
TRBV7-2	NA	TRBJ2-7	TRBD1	TGTGCCAGCTCGGACAGGGCCTACGAGCAGTACTTC	CASSDRAYEQYF
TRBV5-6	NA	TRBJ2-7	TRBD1	TGTGCCAGCAGCTTGGAGGGAGACAGGGCTAGCCAAAGCTCCTACGAGCAGTACTTC	CASSLEGDRASQSSYEQYF